Shown below are 27 T cell receptor beta chains from a single sample sequenced in a study of T-cell memory formation after mild COVID-19. Each CDR3 protein is one row after TCRdb ran MiXCR on the 5' RACE reads. The repertoire holds about 400,000 distinct CDR3 sequences, under 20% seen once, with 20% to 25% in the top ten. Sequenced input: PBMCs or a T cell subset sorted from them (not recorded which). Receptors originate from a man aged 18-30 years who had mild COVID-19 (a few samples of this study predate the infection). Cell type and time point are not known.

This clonotype was counted between two and nine times. The chain couples TRBV5-1 to TRBJ2-7; a weak D match, TRBD2 (6 bases). CDR1 SGHRS and CDR2 YFSETQ come from the germline V gene. This CDR3 is built from 13 residues. V lost 7 bases and J 6 bases, leaving 17 bases between the germline ends. The chain's CDR3 is CASRNTRGTEQYF. In DNA form, the CDR3 reads TGCGCCAGCCGAAACACCCGGGGGACCGAGCAGTACTTC.

For the CDR3, the DNA is TGTGCCAGCACTCCGGACAGGGGAGATGAGCAGTTCTTC. It translates to CASTPDRGDEQFF. This chain connects TRBV2 to TRBJ2-1; 9 bases match TRBD1. The CDR3 is 13 amino acids. The J segment lost 8 bases and the V segment lost 7 bases, leaving 6 bases of the junction unmatched. CDR1 is SNHLY, CDR2 FYNNEI, per germline.

This chain links TRBV20-1 with TRBJ1-5, with TRBD1 matching over 8 bases. The CDR3 runs to 14 residues. V lost 5 bases and J lost 2; bases outside the gene matches: 5. Germline CDR1 DFQATT, CDR2 SNEGSKA (reference sequence). In nucleotides, the CDR3 is TGCAGTGCTGGCAGGGGGCATGGCAATCAGCCCCAGCATTTT. It is translated as CSAGRGHGNQPQHF.

The rearrangement links TRBV10-3 to TRBJ2-2, with D tentatively TRBD1 or TRBD2 (5 bases each). Germline CDR1 is ENHRY and CDR2 is SYGVKD. The CDR3 is made up of 12 amino acids. Trimming removed 10 bases from V and 6 bases from J, with 12 bases in between. In DNA form, the CDR3 reads TGTGCCACCAAGGGACCCGCCGGGGAGCTGTTTTTT. This gives the protein CATKGPAGELFF.

This sequence joins TRBV5-1 and TRBJ2-5, with 8 positions matching TRBD1. V was pared by 2 bases and J by 4 bases, with 4 bases of the junction left unmatched. Germline lookup yields CDR1 SGHRS and CDR2 YFSETQ. The CDR3 sequence is 14 residues long. The CDR3 sequence is CASSFTGGGETQYF. CDR3 bases: TGCGCCAGCAGCTTCACAGGGGGTGGAGAGACCCAGTACTTC.

This clonotype has just one count. The chain couples TRBV25-1 to TRBJ1-4; possible D gene TRBD1, 5 bases. Per germline, CDR1 MGHDK and CDR2 SYGVNS. V shed 8 bases and J shed 8 bases, with 12 bases lying between them. This CDR3 is built from 12 residues. The CDR3 reads CASETRGEKLFF. CDR3 nucleotides: TGTGCCAGCGAGACCCGGGGGGAAAAACTGTTTTTT.

This clonotype was seen only a few times. This chain links TRBV7-9 with TRBJ1-2; TRBD1 is a possible D gene (6 bases). V gave up 5 bases and J gave up 6 bases, with 16 bases separating them. This CDR3 spans 14 amino acids. Germline V CDR1 and CDR2: SEHNR, FQNEAQ (reference sequence). CDR3 residues: CASSPVGGADGYTF. The CDR3 coding sequence is TGTGCCAGCAGCCCAGTGGGGGGCGCGGATGGCTACACCTTC.

As for this clonotype: A much larger clone is a single base away; this may be a read error. The chain has TRBV7-3 and TRBJ2-2, with D hard to call. Per germline, CDR1 SGHTA and CDR2 FQGTGA. The V and J ends lost 1 base and 6 bases respectively, with 3 bases between them. The CDR3 spans 12 residues. Here the CDR3 DNA reads TGTGCCAGCAGCTTAAACCCCGGGGAGCTGTTTTTT. This codes for CASSLNPGELFF.

This rearrangement joins TRBV7-9 to TRBJ2-1; TRBD2 matches at 8 bases. The germline CDR1 and CDR2 sequences are SEHNR and FQNEAQ (reference sequence). V lost 5 bases and J lost 2; bases outside the gene matches: 8. The length of the CDR3 is 16 residues. CDR3 sequence (DNA): TGTGCCAGCAGCCCCATTGGACTAGCAGCCTACAATGAGCAGTTCTTC. This sequence encodes CASSPIGLAAYNEQFF.

This chain connects TRBV9 to TRBJ2-6, with D hard to call. The CDR3 totals 14 residues. From germline, CDR1 is SGDLS and CDR2 YYNGEE. The V end was cut by 6 bases, the J end by 0 bases, with 7 bases between. CDR3 in amino acids: CASTKGSGANVLTF. The CDR3 coding sequence is TGTGCCAGCACTAAGGGCTCTGGGGCCAACGTCCTGACTTTC.

The table lists this clonotype with many counts. The rearrangement joins TRBV4-3 to TRBJ2-3, with D uncertain. CDR1 LGHNA and CDR2 YSLEER come from the germline V gene. CDR3 length: 16 amino acids. The germline V and J ends were trimmed by 0 bases and 2 bases, with 12 bases remaining between them. CDR3 amino acids: CASSQDPGPVTDTQYF. As DNA, the CDR3 is TGCGCCAGCAGCCAAGATCCGGGTCCTGTCACAGATACGCAGTATTTT.

The rearrangement uses TRBV14 and TRBJ1-2; no clear D. V was shortened by 4 bases and J by 7 bases, with 16 bases between the two germline ends. The length of the CDR3 is 14 residues. In germline, CDR1 is SGHDN, CDR2 FVKESK. CDR3 nucleotides: TGTGCCAGCAGCCCCCCAAGAGGGCTGGGTGGCTACACCTTC. Protein sequence: CASSPPRGLGGYTF.

The rearrangement uses TRBV7-2 and TRBJ1-4; D is ambiguous. The germline V gene has CDR1 SGHTA and CDR2 FQGNSA. The CDR3 contains 14 residues. V shed 1 base and J shed 7 bases, with 10 bases lying between them. The DNA for the CDR3 is TGTGCCAGCAGCTTAGTTGGCAGGAGTGAAAAACTGTTTTTT. Amino acids: CASSLVGRSEKLFF.

This sequence joins TRBV19 and TRBJ2-1; D might be TRBD1 or TRBD2, each matching 5 bases. In germline, CDR1 is LNHDA, CDR2 SQIVND (reference sequence). The CDR3 runs 14 residues. With 0 bases removed from V and 9 bases from J, the gap between germline ends came to 12 bases. The chain's CDR3 is CASSIERGRGEQFF. CDR3 DNA: TGTGCCAGTAGTATAGAACGGGGTAGGGGTGAGCAGTTCTTC.

CDR3 in amino acids: CASSPPHHSAPDTQYF. The CDR3 coding sequence is TGTGCCAGCAGCCCACCCCATCATAGCGCACCCGATACGCAGTATTTT. The V gene is TRBV7-2, the J gene TRBJ2-3; tentative D call: TRBD2 (5 bases). The length of the CDR3 is 16 residues. CDR1 is SGHTA and CDR2 is FQGNSA in the germline V gene. Trimming pared 5 bases from V and 6 bases from J, leaving 21 bases between.

This clonotype has a handful of counts. This rearrangement joins TRBV12-3 or TRBV12-4 to TRBJ2-5, with unresolved D. V was trimmed by 2 bases and J by 5 bases, leaving 6 bases between them. The CDR3 spans 12 residues. The CDR3 spells CASSLMGETQYF. In DNA, the CDR3 is TGTGCCAGCAGTTTAATGGGGGAGACCCAGTACTTC.

The chain has TRBV9 and TRBJ2-5, with a possible D match to TRBD2 (5 bases). Germline CDR1 SGDLS, CDR2 YYNGEE. Between the trimmed V and J ends, which lost 4 bases and 0 bases, there was a span of 10 bases. The CDR3 length is 14 residues. CDR3 protein: CASSFTTNQETQYF. DNA for the CDR3: TGTGCCAGCAGCTTTACGACTAACCAAGAGACCCAGTACTTC.

This clonotype was detected a few times. The rearrangement joins TRBV4-3 to TRBJ1-5, with D perhaps matching TRBD1 (5 bases). CDR3 length equals 14 residues. Germline CDR1 LGHNA, CDR2 YSLEER. The germline V and J ends were trimmed by 1 base and 6 bases, with 10 bases remaining between them. CDR3 DNA sequence: TGCGCCAGCAGCCAAGGGGTCAGGGTTCAGCCCCAGCATTTT. Its protein product is CASSQGVRVQPQHF.

The chain is built from TRBV4-1 and TRBJ1-5; D uncertain. Trimming left V 4 bases short and J 9 bases short, with 16 bases between. The germline V gene encodes CDR1 MGHRA and CDR2 YSYEKL. There are 14 residues in the CDR3. The CDR3 is CASSRGTGSGPQHF. Here the CDR3 DNA reads TGCGCCAGCAGCCGAGGAACCGGGTCTGGGCCCCAGCATTTT.

The chain combines TRBV6-2 or TRBV6-3 with TRBJ2-5; D not certain. V was cut by 2 bases and J by 6 bases, with 10 bases left in between. Germline V gives CDR1 MNHEY, CDR2 SVGEGT. The CDR3 has 13 residues. In DNA form, the CDR3 reads TGTGCCAGCAGTTACCGGCCCGTGAAGACCCAGTACTTC. Translating gives CASSYRPVKTQYF.

This sequence joins TRBV6-6 and TRBJ2-3; 9 bases are shared with TRBD2. V lost 2 bases to trimming and J lost 4 bases; unmatched junction nucleotides: 10. CDR1 is MNHNY, CDR2 SVGAGI, per germline (reference sequence). The CDR3 runs to 17 residues. The DNA of the CDR3 is TGTGCCAGCAGTTACGGGGCGGGGGGGCCTATCGCAGATACGCAGTATTTT. It yields the protein CASSYGAGGPIADTQYF.

V usage is TRBV7-8 and J usage is TRBJ2-1; 9 bases are shared with TRBD2. The CDR3 totals 19 residues. V gave up 5 bases and J gave up 5 bases; unmatched junction bases: 19. From germline, CDR1 is SGHVS and CDR2 FQNEAQ. CDR3 loop: CASSPTAHGASGTNNEQFF. In DNA form, the CDR3 reads TGTGCCAGCAGCCCTACGGCGCATGGGGCTAGCGGGACGAACAATGAGCAGTTCTTC.

The sample holds a few counts of this clonotype. The CDR3 sequence is CASSPHRGRGYEQYF. The DNA of the CDR3 is TGTGCCAGCAGCCCCCATCGGGGGCGAGGGTACGAGCAGTACTTC. The chain links TRBV7-2 to TRBJ2-7; the D call may be TRBD1 or TRBD2 (6 bases each). Per germline, CDR1 SGHTA and CDR2 FQGNSA. The CDR3 contains 15 residues. The germline V and J ends were trimmed by 5 bases and 4 bases, with 18 bases remaining between them.

This clonotype turned up a few times. The chain links TRBV27 to TRBJ2-7, with 8 bases fitting TRBD1. CDR3 size: 14 residues. Germline values: CDR1 MNHEY, CDR2 SMNVEV (reference sequence). Trimming at V came to 1 base and at J to 6 bases, leaving 5 bases not matched to a gene. CDR3 protein: CASSLLAGTGEQYV. In DNA, the CDR3 is TGTGCCAGCAGTTTATTGGCAGGGACAGGCGAGCAGTACGTC.

This clonotype was picked up a small number of times. The gene calls are TRBV4-1 and TRBJ1-1, with D possibly being TRBD1 (6 bases). The germline V gene encodes CDR1 MGHRA and CDR2 YSYEKL. The CDR3 runs 16 residues. V lost 3 bases and J 4 bases, leaving 18 bases between the germline ends. In nucleotides, the CDR3 is TGCGCCAGCAGCCAGGCCCTAGGACAGCAGGGCACTGAAGCTTTCTTT. Translation: CASSQALGQQGTEAFF.

This clonotype was seen more than once but under ten times. The chain uses TRBV20-1 and TRBJ2-2; tentatively, D is TRBD1 (7 bases). Trimming left V 1 base short and J 3 bases short, with 15 bases between. The germline CDR1 and CDR2 sequences are DFQATT and SNEGSKA (reference sequence). The CDR3 contains 16 residues. CDR3 bases: TGCAGTGCTAGAGCCTTCGACAGGGAGGACACCGGGGAGCTGTTTTTT. The encoded protein is CSARAFDREDTGELFF.

There are many counts of this clonotype. V and J are TRBV4-3 and TRBJ2-1; TRBD2 matches at 9 bases. Germline loops: CDR1 LGHNA, CDR2 YSLEER. The ends lost 4 bases at V and 9 bases at J; junction bases unmatched: 19. The CDR3 length is 18 residues. CDR3 sequence reads: CASSPHGGSRGGRVEQFF. CDR3 in DNA: TGCGCCAGCAGCCCCCATGGAGGGTCGCGGGGGGGCCGGGTTGAGCAGTTCTTC.